Each of the 29 T cell receptor beta chains below was sequenced from the same sample in a study of shared clonotypes between healthy human individuals. The protocol was immunoSEQ multiplex PCR, while the TCRdb copy is restricted to in-frame clones and leaves out a portion. The table has about 500,000 clones, 75% to 80% seen once. The sequenced sample consisted of PBMCs. These receptors were obtained from a woman between 35 and 50 years old in good health. Some clones in this sample may be carry-over from other donors' samples.

The chain recombines TRBV5-6 with TRBJ2-1, with 10 bases identical to TRBD2. Trimming cost V 3 bases and J 2 bases; bases outside gene matches: 2. The CDR3 runs to 15 residues. Per the germline V gene, CDR1 is SGHDT and CDR2 is YYEEEE. The CDR3 region is CASSWSGRAYNEQFF. DNA of the CDR3: TGTGCCAGCAGCTGGAGCGGGAGGGCCTACAATGAGCAGTTCTTC.

The chain recombines TRBV30 with TRBJ2-1; possibly TRBD2 for D (7 bases). Germline V CDR1 and CDR2: GTSNPN, SVGIG (reference sequence). The CDR3 covers 13 residues. Trimming pared 4 bases from V and 8 bases from J, leaving 15 bases between. In DNA, the CDR3 is TGTGCCTGGAATTTACGGGGGGCCGATGAGCAGTTCTTC. Its translation is CAWNLRGADEQFF.

In its sample, this clone was seen many times. V usage is TRBV7-2 and J usage is TRBJ1-2; possible D gene TRBD1, 6 bases. The CDR3 is made up of 13 amino acids. V lost 5 bases to trimming and J lost 4 bases, with 11 bases between them. The germline CDR1 and CDR2 sequences are SGHTA and FQGNSA. The CDR3 here is CASSVTGFYGYTF. CDR3 coding DNA: TGTGCCAGCAGCGTTACAGGGTTCTATGGCTACACCTTC. Together with reference TRBV7-2 and TRBJ1-2, the CDR3 gives the full variable domain: GAGVSQSPSNKVTEKGKDVELRCDPISGHTALYWYRQSLGQGLEFLIYFQGNSAPDKSGLPSDRFSAERTGGSVSTLTIQRTQQEDSAVYLCASSVTGFYGYTFGSGTRLTVV.

This sequence joins TRBV28 and TRBJ2-7; TRBD2 matches at 9 bases. The CDR3 runs 15 residues. V lost 3 bases to trimming and J lost 6 bases; unmatched junction nucleotides: 9. From germline, CDR1 is MDHEN and CDR2 SYDVKM. The CDR3 region has the DNA TGTGCCAGCAGTTTGAGTCTAGCGGGATCGGTCGAGCAGTACTTC. Residues: CASSLSLAGSVEQYF.

The V and J genes are TRBV27 and TRBJ2-1, with 10 bases that match TRBD1. CDR3 size: 14 residues. The ends lost 5 bases at V and 7 bases at J; junction bases unmatched: 5. CDR1 is MNHEY, CDR2 SMNVEV, per germline (reference sequence). DNA of the CDR3: TGTGCCAGCAGTCCGCGGACAGGGGGGAATGAGCAGTTCTTC. Translated, it gives CASSPRTGGNEQFF.

This chain joins TRBV18 and TRBJ2-7; 8 bases match TRBD1. Germline loops: CDR1 KGHSH, CDR2 LQKENI. With V trimmed by 0 bases and J by 5 bases, 6 bases remained unmatched. The CDR3 loop spans 15 amino acids. In DNA form, the CDR3 reads TGTGCCAGCTCACCACCCAGACAGGGGACGGACGAGCAGTACTTC. Its protein is CASSPPRQGTDEQYF.

This clone showed up just a few times. This chain joins TRBV30 and TRBJ2-1; 14 bases are shared with TRBD2. Trimming cost V 2 bases and J 10 bases; bases outside gene matches: 4. The length of the CDR3 is 14 residues. Germline V gene lookup returns CDR1 GTSNPN and CDR2 SVGIG (reference sequence). CDR3 nucleotides: TGTGCCTGGAGTACGGGACTAGCGGGAGTGGAGCAGTTCTTC. Amino acids: CAWSTGLAGVEQFF.

J is TRBJ1-1 and V is TRBV2, with a tentative D call TRBD1 (5 bases). The CDR3 is 13 residues long. V lost 7 bases and J lost 7, with 16 bases in between. Germline lookup yields CDR1 SNHLY and CDR2 FYNNEI. The CDR3 here is CASTYQGSGEAFF. The CDR3 DNA sequence: TGTGCCAGCACCTACCAGGGATCGGGTGAAGCTTTCTTT.

In regard to this clone: It differs at one base from a far larger clone, so likely a read error. In the same sample, other DNA sequences code for this CDR3. The chain uses TRBV7-3 and TRBJ2-2, with 7 positions matching TRBD2. Trimming took 2 bases from V and 6 from J; bases not matched to a gene: 3. The V gene's germline CDR1 is SGHTA and CDR2 FQGTGA. The CDR3 has 14 amino acids. CDR3 sequence (DNA): TGTGCCAGCAGCTTAGGACTAGGGGCCGGGGAGCTGTTTTTT. This encodes CASSLGLGAGELFF.

The chain is built from TRBV7-3 and TRBJ2-1, with D possibly matching TRBD2 (6 bases). The germline gives CDR1 SGHTA, CDR2 FQGTGA. V lost 6 bases, J lost 9 bases, and 21 bases lay in between. The length of the CDR3 is 15 residues. In DNA form, the CDR3 reads TGTGCCAGCAGGCCGCCGGGACTTCAACTCAGTGAGCAGTTCTTC. This gives the protein CASRPPGLQLSEQFF.

This chain connects TRBV15 to TRBJ2-5; D call uncertain. Matching the DNA end better, TRBJ2-7 makes the J call doubtful. Germline CDR1 and CDR2: LNHNV and YYDKDF (reference sequence). The CDR3 consists of 13 residues. The chain's CDR3 is CATSNDVAREQYF. CDR3 nucleotides: TGTGCCACCAGCAACGATGTGGCACGCGAGCAGTACTTC.

The J gene is TRBJ1-5, the V gene TRBV5-1; D remains ambiguous. From germline, CDR1 is SGHRS and CDR2 YFSETQ. V lost 2 bases to trimming and J lost 0 bases, with 6 bases between them. The length of the CDR3 is 14 residues. The CDR3 DNA follows: TGCGCCAGCAGCTTCAAGGATAGCAATCAGCCCCAGCATTTT. This codes for CASSFKDSNQPQHF.

This chain uses TRBV27 with TRBJ2-2; 9 bases are a match to TRBD2. Germline V gene sequence: CDR1 MNHEY, CDR2 SMNVEV (reference sequence). The V gene end was trimmed by 6 bases and the J gene end by 3 bases; junction bases not matched to a gene: 11. The CDR3 covers 17 residues. The CDR3 DNA reads TGTGCCAGCAGACTTAGTCGCGGGAGGGCCTACACCGGGGAGCTGTTTTTT. This gives the protein CASRLSRGRAYTGELFF.

The chain is built from TRBV30 and TRBJ2-7; the match to TRBD1 covers 7 bases. The CDR3 covers 12 residues. The V and J ends lost 5 bases and 2 bases, in that order; junction bases with no gene match: 3. Germline CDR1 reads GTSNPN; CDR2 reads SVGIG (reference sequence). This CDR3 reads CAWAGTAYEQYF. The CDR3 coding sequence is TGTGCCTGGGCCGGGACAGCCTACGAGCAGTACTTC.

The chain is built from TRBV27 and TRBJ2-7; 16 nucleotides agree with TRBD2. The ends lost 6 bases at V and 11 bases at J; junction bases unmatched: 10. The CDR3 extends over 15 amino acids. Germline V gene data show CDR1 as MNHEY and CDR2 as SMNVEV (reference sequence). The CDR3 region has the DNA TGTGCCAGCAGCCCATCAGGGGGACTAGCGGGAGGGGAGTACTTC. Protein sequence: CASSPSGGLAGGEYF.

This chain links TRBV29-1 with TRBJ2-1; 9 bases map to TRBD2. J lost 8 bases, V lost 4 bases, and 9 bases had no gene match. The CDR3 covers 14 residues. CDR1 SQVTM and CDR2 ANQGSEA come from the germline V gene. CDR3 nucleotide sequence: TGCAGCGTTGGTTTTAGCGGGAGTGGGTATGAGCAGTTCTTC. Amino acids: CSVGFSGSGYEQFF.

Regarding this clone: Other DNA sequences of this sample code for an identical CDR3. The J gene is TRBJ2-1, the V gene TRBV27; maybe TRBD1 (8 bases). Trimming removed 4 bases from V and 0 bases from J, with 13 bases in between. The CDR3 is 16 amino acids. Per germline, CDR1 MNHEY and CDR2 SMNVEV (reference sequence). CDR3 in amino acids: CASSSYRGGSYNEQFF. DNA of the CDR3: TGTGCCAGCAGTTCGTACAGGGGGGGCTCCTACAATGAGCAGTTCTTC.

V and J are TRBV2 and TRBJ2-7, with D unclear. Germline V gives CDR1 SNHLY, CDR2 FYNNEI. This CDR3 is built from 13 residues. V was pared by 4 bases and J by 6 bases, with 13 bases between. CDR3 sequence (DNA): TGTGCCAGCAGTGGTGGGAAGTATTCCGAGCAGTACTTC. This translates into CASSGGKYSEQYF.

The V gene is TRBV18, the J gene TRBJ2-1; unclear D gene. Germline V CDR1 and CDR2: KGHSH, LQKENI. This CDR3 has 12 residues. V gave up 3 bases and J gave up 8 bases, with 8 bases separating them. This CDR3 is CASSPIEDEQFF. CDR3 coding DNA: TGTGCCAGCTCACCCATCGAGGATGAGCAGTTCTTC.

The chain carries TRBV27 and TRBJ1-1; the D is unclear. The CDR3 is made up of 13 amino acids. V was cut by 2 bases and J by 4 bases, with 8 bases left in between. CDR1 is MNHEY and CDR2 is SMNVEV in the germline V gene (reference sequence). The CDR3 reads CASSLAESTEAFF. Written as DNA, the CDR3 is TGTGCCAGCAGTTTAGCGGAGAGCACTGAAGCTTTCTTT.

V and J are TRBV29-1 and TRBJ2-7, with 7 positions matching TRBD1. CDR1 and CDR2 from the germline V gene are SQVTM and ANQGSEA. The CDR3 has 12 residues. Germline trimming cut 2 bases from V and 3 bases from J; bases unmatched to any gene: 1. The DNA for the CDR3 is TGCAGCGTTGAACACAGGGGCTACGAGCAGTACTTC. Translated: CSVEHRGYEQYF.

This clone was seen more than once but under ten times. The chain has TRBV28 and TRBJ2-7; 13 bases align to TRBD2. Germline V gene data show CDR1 as MDHEN and CDR2 as SYDVKM. This CDR3 is 17 amino acids long. J gave up 1 base and V 6 bases, and 9 bases lay outside the gene matches. This CDR3 is CASSRGLAGIKSYEQYF. The CDR3 coding sequence is TGTGCCAGCAGCCGGGGACTAGCGGGGATCAAGTCCTACGAGCAGTACTTC. The full variable domain, rest sourced from reference TRBV28 and TRBJ2-7, is DVKVTQSSRYLVKRTGEKVFLECVQDMDHENMFWYRQDPGLGLRLIYFSYDVKMKEKGDIPEGYSVSREKKERFSLILESASTNQTSMYLCASSRGLAGIKSYEQYFGPGTRLTVT.

In its sample, this clone was seen a few times. The genes are TRBV2 and TRBJ2-5, with a weak D call TRBD2 (5 bases). This CDR3 spans 15 amino acids. Trimming removed 9 bases from V and 4 bases from J, with 21 bases in between. Germline CDR1 SNHLY, CDR2 FYNNEI. The CDR3 DNA sequence: TGTGCCAGGGCCCTCTCGGGATCTGGTGGAGAGACCCAGTACTTC. Protein: CARALSGSGGETQYF.

The chain is built from TRBV18 and TRBJ2-5; 10 nucleotides line up with TRBD1. The J call may not be correct, given that the DNA end is closer to TRBJ2-7. This CDR3 comprises 15 residues. Germline V gene sequence: CDR1 KGHSH, CDR2 LQKENI. The CDR3 here is CASSLRGTGEYEQYF. For the CDR3, the DNA is TGTGCCAGCTCACTCCGAGGGACAGGGGAATACGAGCAGTACTTC.

This clone appeared a few times. The chain links TRBV7-2 to TRBJ1-2; 8 nucleotides match TRBD1. In germline, CDR1 is SGHTA, CDR2 FQGNSA. The ends lost 2 bases at V and 6 bases at J; junction bases unmatched: 14. There are 17 residues in the CDR3. The CDR3 sequence is CASSLSAGGHQGDGYTF. The CDR3 DNA sequence: TGTGCCAGCAGCTTATCTGCAGGGGGCCACCAAGGGGATGGCTACACCTTC.

The chain uses TRBV6-5 and TRBJ1-2; the D gene is possibly TRBD1 (6 bases). This CDR3 has 16 residues. V lost 4 bases and J lost 0, with 15 bases in between. Germline CDR1 reads MNHEY; CDR2 reads SVGAGI. The CDR3 region is CASSSDWEGANYGYTF. The CDR3 DNA reads as TGTGCCAGCAGTTCCGATTGGGAGGGGGCTAACTATGGCTACACCTTC.

The count of this clone is one. The rearrangement links TRBV6-4 to TRBJ2-1; the D is unclear. Between the trimmed V and J ends, which lost 6 bases and 0 bases, there was a span of 12 bases. This CDR3 is 15 amino acids long. The germline CDR1 and CDR2 sequences are MRHNA and SNTAGT. CDR3: CASSQDQNSYNEQFF. The CDR3, as DNA: TGTGCCAGCAGCCAAGATCAGAACTCCTACAATGAGCAGTTCTTC.

This chain links TRBV28 with TRBJ1-2, with TRBD1 matching 9 bases. The CDR3 contains 15 residues. Germline CDR1 is MDHEN and CDR2 is SYDVKM. After removal of 4 bases from V and 7 bases from J, the junction contained 10 bases not matched to a gene. The CDR3 coding sequence is TGTGCCAGCAGTTCCACAGGGGGCGTAAGCTTTGGCTACACCTTC. As protein: CASSSTGGVSFGYTF.

This clone was observed a few times. The chain has TRBV18 and TRBJ2-7, with 8 positions matching TRBD2. The CDR3 loop spans 13 amino acids. V lost 5 bases, J lost 3 bases, and 3 bases stayed unmatched. CDR1 is KGHSH and CDR2 is LQKENI in the germline V gene. DNA of the CDR3: TGTGCCAGCTCAGCTACTAGCGGCTACGAGCAGTACTTC. This translates into CASSATSGYEQYF.